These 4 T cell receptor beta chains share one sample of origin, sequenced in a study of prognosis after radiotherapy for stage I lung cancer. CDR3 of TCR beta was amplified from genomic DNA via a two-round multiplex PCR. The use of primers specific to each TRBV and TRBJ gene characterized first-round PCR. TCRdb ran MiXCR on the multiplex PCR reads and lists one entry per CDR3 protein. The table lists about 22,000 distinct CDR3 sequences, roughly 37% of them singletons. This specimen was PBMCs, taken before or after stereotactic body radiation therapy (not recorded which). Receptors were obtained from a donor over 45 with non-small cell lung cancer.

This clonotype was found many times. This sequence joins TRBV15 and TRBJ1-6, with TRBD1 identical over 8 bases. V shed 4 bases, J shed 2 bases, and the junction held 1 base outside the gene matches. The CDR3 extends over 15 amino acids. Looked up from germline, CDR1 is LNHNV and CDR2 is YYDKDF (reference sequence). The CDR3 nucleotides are TGTGCCACCAGCATGGACAGGGCCTATAATTCACCCCTCCACTTT. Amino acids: CATSMDRAYNSPLHF.

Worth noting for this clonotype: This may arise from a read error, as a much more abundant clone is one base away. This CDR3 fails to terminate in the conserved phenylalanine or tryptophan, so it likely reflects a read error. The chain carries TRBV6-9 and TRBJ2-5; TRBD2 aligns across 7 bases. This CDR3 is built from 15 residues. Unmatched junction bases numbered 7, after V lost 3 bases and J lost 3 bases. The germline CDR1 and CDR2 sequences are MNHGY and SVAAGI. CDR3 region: CASSYVQRGEETQYL. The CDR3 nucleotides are TGTGCCAGCAGTTACGTCCAGCGGGGAGAAGAGACCCAGTACTTA.

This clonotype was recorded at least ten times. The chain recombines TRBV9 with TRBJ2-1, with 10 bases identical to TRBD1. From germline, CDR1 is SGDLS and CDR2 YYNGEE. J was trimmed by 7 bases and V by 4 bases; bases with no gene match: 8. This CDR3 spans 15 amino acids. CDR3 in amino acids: CASSPRTGGWNEQFF. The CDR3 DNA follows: TGTGCCAGCAGCCCCCGGACAGGGGGGTGGAATGAGCAGTTCTTC.

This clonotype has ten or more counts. This CDR3 reads CASSLNRGTEAFF. The CDR3 DNA reads as TGTGCCAGCAGTTTGAATCGGGGGACTGAAGCTTTCTTT. This chain joins TRBV12-3 or TRBV12-4 and TRBJ1-1; possible D gene TRBD1, 5 bases. The germline V and J ends were trimmed by 3 bases and 5 bases, with 10 bases remaining between them. CDR3 length: 13 amino acids.